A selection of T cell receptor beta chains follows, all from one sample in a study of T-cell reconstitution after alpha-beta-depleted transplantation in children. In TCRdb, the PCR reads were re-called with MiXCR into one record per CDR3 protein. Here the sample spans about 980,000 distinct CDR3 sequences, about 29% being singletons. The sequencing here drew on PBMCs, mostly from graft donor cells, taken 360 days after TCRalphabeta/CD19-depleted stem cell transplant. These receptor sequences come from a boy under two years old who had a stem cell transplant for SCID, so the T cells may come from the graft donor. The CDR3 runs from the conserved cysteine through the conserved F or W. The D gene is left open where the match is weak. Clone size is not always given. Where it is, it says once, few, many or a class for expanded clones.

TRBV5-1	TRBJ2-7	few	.	TGCGCCAGCAGCTTGGTCGTAGGGGTTCCCTACGAGCAGTACTTC	CASSLVVGVPYEQYF
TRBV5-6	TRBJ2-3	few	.	TGTGCCAGCAGCTTCGGGACTGGGTTAGGAGGTAAAGATACGCAGTATTTT	CASSFGTGLGGKDTQYF
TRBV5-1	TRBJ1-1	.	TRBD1	TGCGCCAGCAGCTTGGAGGGACAGGGAGACACTGAAGCTTTCTTT	CASSLEGQGDTEAFF
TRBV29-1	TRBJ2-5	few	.	TGCAGCGTGGGCAACCAAGAGACCCAGTACTTC	CSVGNQETQYF
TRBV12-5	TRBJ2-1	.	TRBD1	TGTGCTAGTGGTCCTGGACAGGGCCAACACAATGAGCAGTTCTTC	CASGPGQGQHNEQFF
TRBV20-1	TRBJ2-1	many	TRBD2	TGCAGTGCTTTACTAGCGCCCGCCTACAATGAGCAGTTCTTC	CSALLAPAYNEQFF
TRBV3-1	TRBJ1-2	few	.	TGTGCCAGCAGCTTTACAGGGACCTCTAACTATGGCTACACCTTC	CASSFTGTSNYGYTF
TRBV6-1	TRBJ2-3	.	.	TGTGCCAGCAGTCGCGTTGGGGGGGGCGCCCCGGGGGATACGCAGTATTTT	CASSRVGGGAPGDTQYF
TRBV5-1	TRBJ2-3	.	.	TGCGCCAGCAGCCCAAACGGACAGCTTAGAACTAGCACAGATACGCAGTATTTT	CASSPNGQLRTSTDTQYF
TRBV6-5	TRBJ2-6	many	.	TGTGCCAGTACCCAGTTGAGTAACTCTGGGGCCAACGTCCTGACTTTC	CASTQLSNSGANVLTF
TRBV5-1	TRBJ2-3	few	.	TGCGCCAGCAGCCCCGGGACCCTACGCACAGATACGCAGTATTTT	CASSPGTLRTDTQYF
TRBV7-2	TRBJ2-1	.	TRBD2	TGTGCCAGCAGCCCGAGCGGGGGGCGCTCCTACAATGAGCAGTTCTTC	CASSPSGGRSYNEQFF
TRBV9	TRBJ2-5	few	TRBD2	TGTGCCAGCAGCTCGGGACTAGCGGGGGCGGGGGAGACCCAGTACTTC	CASSSGLAGAGETQYF
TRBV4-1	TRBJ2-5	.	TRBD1	TGCGCCAGCAGCCAAGAGTGGGGACAGGGCCCCGGGGAGACCCAGTACTTC	CASSQEWGQGPGETQYF
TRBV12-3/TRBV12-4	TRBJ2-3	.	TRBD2	TGTGCCACCAGTAGGACTAGCGGGTTCCCAGATACGCAGTATTTT	CATSRTSGFPDTQYF
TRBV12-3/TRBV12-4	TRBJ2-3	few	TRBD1	TGTGCCAGCAGTTTGGAACAGGGGGCAGATACGCAGTATTTT	CASSLEQGADTQYF
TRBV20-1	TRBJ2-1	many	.	TGCAGTGCTAGAGACAGGGACACATACAATGAGCAGTTCTTC	CSARDRDTYNEQFF
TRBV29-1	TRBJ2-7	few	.	TGCAGCGTTGGGACAATCCACTCCTACGAGCAGTACTTC	CSVGTIHSYEQYF
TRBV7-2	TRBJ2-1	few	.	TGTGCCAGCAGCTTAGAGGTCGCGGTTCTGACTGAGCAGTTCTTC	CASSLEVAVLTEQFF
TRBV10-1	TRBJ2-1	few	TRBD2	TGCGCCAGCAGTGAGTCTCGAGGTGTGGCGGGGGGACGCTCCTACAATGAGCAGTTCTTC	CASSESRGVAGGRSYNEQFF
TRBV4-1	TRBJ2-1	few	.	TGCGCCAGCAGCCCCGACTCGACCAACTACAATGAGCAGTTCTTC	CASSPDSTNYNEQFF
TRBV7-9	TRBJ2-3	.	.	TGTGCCAGCAGCCACGTAATATTGCGGGACGGGACAGATACGCAGTATTTT	CASSHVILRDGTDTQYF
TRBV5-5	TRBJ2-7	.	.	TGTGCCAGCAGCTTGGTGGGACAAGAGCAGTACTTC	CASSLVGQEQYF
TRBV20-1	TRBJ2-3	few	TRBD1	TGCAGTGCCCGGGACAGTGGCCGTTCCACAGATACGCAGTATTTT	CSARDSGRSTDTQYF
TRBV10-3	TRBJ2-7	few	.	TGTGCCATCAGTGTTCAGGGACCCCCCTACGAGCAGTACTTC	CAISVQGPPYEQYF
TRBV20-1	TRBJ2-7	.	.	TGCAGTGCTAGAGGGGTGGAAAACTACGAGCAGTACTTC	CSARGVENYEQYF